One and the same sample provided the 8 T cell receptor beta chains below, sequenced in a study of blood T cell repertoires in COVID-19. Clones were read by immunoSEQ multiplex PCR, and TCRdb kept only the in-frame ones, dropping some. Seen here are around 50,000 clones, approximately 80% observed once, and the top ten hold about 5%. Sequencing used PBMCs or T cells enriched from blood (not recorded which). All receptors derive from a woman aged 45-59 years with acute COVID-19.

This clone was picked up one time. The chain combines TRBV25-1 with TRBJ2-4; no definite D call. V was pared by 3 bases and J by 0 bases, with 9 bases between. This CDR3 is built from 15 residues. Germline V lookup: CDR1 MGHDK, CDR2 SYGVNS. The CDR3 DNA follows: TGTGCCAGCAGTGACCCAGGTCTAGCCAAAAACATTCAGTACTTC. Encoded protein: CASSDPGLAKNIQYF.

This chain links TRBV5-1 with TRBJ1-2; weak D call: TRBD1 (6 bases). Germline CDR1 is SGHRS and CDR2 is YFSETQ. This CDR3 has 13 residues. V lost 2 bases and J lost 8, with 13 bases in between. CDR3 in amino acids: CASSLTGISGYTF. As DNA, the CDR3 is TGCGCCAGCAGCTTAACAGGGATTTCAGGCTACACCTTC.

The chain carries TRBV7-6 and TRBJ2-1; D is unclear. The CDR3 has 15 amino acids. Germline CDR1 SGHVS, CDR2 FNYEAQ. The ends were cut back, 1 base at V and 9 bases at J, with 16 bases in the middle. The CDR3 DNA reads as TGTGCCAGCAGCTTAGAGGTGGCGGAAAGGAGTGAGCAGTTCTTC. It codes for CASSLEVAERSEQFF. Together with reference TRBV7-6 and TRBJ2-1, the CDR3 gives the full variable domain: GAGVSQSPRYKVTKRGQDVALRCDPISGHVSLYWYRQALGQGPEFLTYFNYEAQQDKSGLPNDRFSAERPEGSISTLTIQRTEQRDSAMYRCASSLEVAERSEQFFGPGTRLTVL.

The chain couples TRBV12-3 or TRBV12-4 to TRBJ1-1; 7 bases align to TRBD1. V dropped 7 bases and J dropped 5; count of bases not matched to a gene: 7. The CDR3 covers 13 residues. The CDR3 DNA reads as TGTGCCAGCATCCTTCAGGGGGAAACTGAAGCTTTCTTT. It is translated as CASILQGETEAFF.

Sample share makes this clone medium-sized (0.01 to 0.1%). The chain joins TRBV30 to TRBJ1-2, with D hard to call. CDR1 is GTSNPN, CDR2 SVGIG, per germline (reference sequence). V was cut by 3 bases and J by 2 bases, with 10 bases left in between. This CDR3 has 13 amino acids. CDR3 sequence: CAWRTGRNYGYTF. CDR3 in DNA: TGTGCCTGGAGAACCGGGAGAAACTATGGCTACACCTTC.

The J gene is TRBJ2-5, the V gene TRBV10-1; D is perhaps TRBD1 (5 bases). Trimming shortened V by 0 bases and J by 2 bases, and 7 bases separated the two germline ends. This CDR3 comprises 14 residues. Germline V gives CDR1 WNHNN, CDR2 SYGVQD (reference sequence). The CDR3 DNA reads as TGCGCCAGCAGTGAGTCAAGGGGTCAAGAGACCCAGTACTTC. Translation: CASSESRGQETQYF.

In DNA form, the CDR3 reads TGCGCCAGCAGCCCCAGACCCGGGGACTCTGGAAACACCATATATTTT. The encoded protein is CASSPRPGDSGNTIYF. This rearrangement joins TRBV5-1 to TRBJ1-3; no clear D gene. The CDR3 sequence is 16 residues long. V gave up 4 bases and J gave up 0 bases, with 14 bases separating them. Germline loops: CDR1 SGHRS, CDR2 YFSETQ.

The V and J genes are TRBV12-5 and TRBJ2-1, with no clear D. Per the germline V gene, CDR1 is LGHNT and CDR2 is FRNRAP. V was cut by 0 bases and J by 7 bases, with 13 bases left in between. The CDR3 runs 15 residues. Here the CDR3 DNA reads TGTGCTAGTGGTTTGGTACAATTCGTCCCTAATGAGCAGTTCTTC. Amino acids: CASGLVQFVPNEQFF.